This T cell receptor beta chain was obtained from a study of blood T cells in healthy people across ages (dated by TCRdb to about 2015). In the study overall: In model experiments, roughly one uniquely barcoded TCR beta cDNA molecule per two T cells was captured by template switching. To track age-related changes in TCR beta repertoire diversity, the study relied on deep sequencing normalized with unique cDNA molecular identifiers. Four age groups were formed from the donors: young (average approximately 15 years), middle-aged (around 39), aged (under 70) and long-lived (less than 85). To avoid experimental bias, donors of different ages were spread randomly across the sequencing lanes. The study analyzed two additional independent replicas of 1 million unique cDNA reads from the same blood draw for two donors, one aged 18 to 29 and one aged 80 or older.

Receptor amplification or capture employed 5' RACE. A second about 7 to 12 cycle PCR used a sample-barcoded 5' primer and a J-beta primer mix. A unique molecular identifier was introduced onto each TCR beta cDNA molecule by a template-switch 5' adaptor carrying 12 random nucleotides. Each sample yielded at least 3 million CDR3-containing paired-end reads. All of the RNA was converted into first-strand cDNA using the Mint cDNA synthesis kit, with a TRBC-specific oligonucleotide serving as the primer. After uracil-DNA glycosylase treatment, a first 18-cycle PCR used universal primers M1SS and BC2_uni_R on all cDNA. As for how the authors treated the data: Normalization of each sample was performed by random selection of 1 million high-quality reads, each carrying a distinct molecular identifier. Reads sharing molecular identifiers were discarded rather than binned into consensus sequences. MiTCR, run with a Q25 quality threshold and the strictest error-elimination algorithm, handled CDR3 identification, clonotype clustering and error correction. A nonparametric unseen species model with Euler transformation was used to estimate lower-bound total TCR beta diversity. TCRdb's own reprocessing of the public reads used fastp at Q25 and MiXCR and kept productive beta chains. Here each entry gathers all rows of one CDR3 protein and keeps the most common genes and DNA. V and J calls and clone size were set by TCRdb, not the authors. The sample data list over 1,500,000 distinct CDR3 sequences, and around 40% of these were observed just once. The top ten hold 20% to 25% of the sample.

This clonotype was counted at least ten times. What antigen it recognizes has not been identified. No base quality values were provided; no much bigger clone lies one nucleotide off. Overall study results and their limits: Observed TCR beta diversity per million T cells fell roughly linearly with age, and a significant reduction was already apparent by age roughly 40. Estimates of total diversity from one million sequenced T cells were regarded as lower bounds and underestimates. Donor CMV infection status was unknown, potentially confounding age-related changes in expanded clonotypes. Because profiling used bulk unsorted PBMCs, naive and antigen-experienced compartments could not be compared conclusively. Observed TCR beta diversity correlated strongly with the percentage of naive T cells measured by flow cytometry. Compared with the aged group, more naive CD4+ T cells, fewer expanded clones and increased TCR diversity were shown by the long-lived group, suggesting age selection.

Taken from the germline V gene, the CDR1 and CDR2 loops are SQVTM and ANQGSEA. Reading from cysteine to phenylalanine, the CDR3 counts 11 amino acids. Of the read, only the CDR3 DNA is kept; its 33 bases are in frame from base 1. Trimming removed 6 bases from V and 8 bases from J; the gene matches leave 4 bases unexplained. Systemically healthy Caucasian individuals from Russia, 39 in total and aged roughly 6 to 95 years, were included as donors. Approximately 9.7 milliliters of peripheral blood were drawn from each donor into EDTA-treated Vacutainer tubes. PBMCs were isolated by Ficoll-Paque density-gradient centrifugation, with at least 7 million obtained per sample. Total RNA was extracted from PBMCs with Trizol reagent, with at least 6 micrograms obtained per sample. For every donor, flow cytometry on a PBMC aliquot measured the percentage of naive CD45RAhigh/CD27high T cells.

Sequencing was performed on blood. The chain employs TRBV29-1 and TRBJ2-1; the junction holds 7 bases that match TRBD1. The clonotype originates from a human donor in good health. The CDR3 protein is CSVGQSDEQFF. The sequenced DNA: TGCAGCGTGGGACAGTCCGATGAGCAGTTCTTC.